These T cell receptor beta chains were read from a single sample in a study of blood T cell repertoires in COVID-19. The method was immunoSEQ multiplex PCR; TCRdb's version includes in-frame clones alone and lacks a portion of them. The sample contains roughly 290,000 clones, around nine tenths of which appear only once. The sample was peripheral blood. Receptors originate from a man between 25 and 39 years old with acute or convalescent COVID-19. Both conserved end residues are part of each CDR3.

V,J,CDR3
TRBV6-5,TRBJ2-1,CASSYSTGLHNEQFF
TRBV7-8,TRBJ1-5,CASSLGAGSNQPQHF
TRBV3-1/TRBV3-2,TRBJ2-5,CASSRSGGGETQYF
TRBV24-1,TRBJ2-4,CATSDSLGAGDNIQYF
TRBV4-2,TRBJ2-7,CASSQERDRPYHEQYF
TRBV28,TRBJ1-5,CASLRGSGQPQHF
TRBV5-1,TRBJ1-5,CASSLVGNSNQPQHF
TRBV19,TRBJ2-2,CASRSSGGAGELFF
TRBV5-4,TRBJ2-5,CASSLKVDGLSAGETQYF
TRBV18,TRBJ2-7,CASSLAGGYEQYF
TRBV2,TRBJ2-7,CASSEERGGAYEQYF
TRBV5-5,TRBJ1-1,CASNSNLGGREAFF
TRBV19,TRBJ2-5,CASSSAGVETQYF
TRBV15,TRBJ1-1,CATSSKTGNTEAFF
TRBV5-1,TRBJ2-5,CASSLGQPQETQYF
TRBV9,TRBJ1-4,CASSLGQGYEKLFF
TRBV13,TRBJ1-1,CASSSTDIFEAFF
TRBV19,TRBJ2-2,CASREPGGNTGELFF
TRBV9,TRBJ2-5,CASSLSGVIGETQYF
TRBV3-1/TRBV3-2,TRBJ2-2,CASSQGVSGGGTGELFF
TRBV18,TRBJ1-2,CASSPSVQGSGGYTF
TRBV6-4,TRBJ2-7,CASSAPGGWWGYEQYF
TRBV10-3,TRBJ1-5,CAISEGVQPQHF
TRBV7-9,TRBJ2-5,CASSRTGLETQYF
TRBV19,TRBJ2-3,CASALRGLAGDTQYF
TRBV5-6,TRBJ1-1,CASSSRDRGPEAFF
TRBV21-1,TRBJ1-2,CASRRTEGGRGHYGYTF
TRBV29-1,TRBJ1-1,CSVADRHTEAFF
TRBV30,TRBJ1-5,CAWSRGSQQPQHF
TRBV19,TRBJ2-7,CASSIQDRDYEQYF
TRBV10-3,TRBJ1-5,CATRDRVSQPQHF
TRBV3-1/TRBV3-2,TRBJ2-7,CASSPQGREGPYEQYF
TRBV10-1,TRBJ2-1,CASNPTTGRPNEQFF
TRBV4-1,TRBJ1-3,CASSQDPRRQGTAGNTIYF
TRBV15,TRBJ1-1,CATSGPPAGGEAFF
TRBV27,TRBJ1-6,CASSLMGGDSPLHF
TRBV6-2/TRBV6-3,TRBJ1-6,CASSYSWRGSNSPLHF
TRBV5-1,TRBJ2-7,CASSWASTGAAYEQYF
TRBV6-1,TRBJ1-6,CASSDRGFSYNSPLHF
TRBV19,TRBJ1-3,CASINQRGGTPGNTIYF
TRBV5-8,TRBJ2-7,CASSPSDRDYEQYF
TRBV5-1,TRBJ2-7,CASRRTGPYEQYF
TRBV18,TRBJ1-2,CASSQDRGDYGYTF